Below, one TCR beta chain is given with its context. Other DNA sequences from this sample encode an identical CDR3 as well. The sample originates from a study of blood T cell repertoires in COVID-19. This CDR3 has 15 amino acids. The J segment lost 4 bases and the V segment lost 4 bases, leaving 1 base of the junction unmatched. CDR1 is SGHRS, CDR2 YFSETQ, per germline. Clones were read by immunoSEQ multiplex PCR, and TCRdb kept only the in-frame ones, dropping some. The repertoire has about 190,000 clones, around 84% of them found once; the top ten carry less than 20%. The chain couples TRBV5-1 to TRBJ2-3; the match to TRBD2 covers 15 bases. The sequenced material came from peripheral blood. This sequence was found in a human donor in a cohort sampled during active COVID-19. The CDR3, as DNA: TGCGCCAGCAGCCGGACTAGCGGGAGGGCAGATACGCAGTATTTT. It specifies CASSRTSGRADTQYF.